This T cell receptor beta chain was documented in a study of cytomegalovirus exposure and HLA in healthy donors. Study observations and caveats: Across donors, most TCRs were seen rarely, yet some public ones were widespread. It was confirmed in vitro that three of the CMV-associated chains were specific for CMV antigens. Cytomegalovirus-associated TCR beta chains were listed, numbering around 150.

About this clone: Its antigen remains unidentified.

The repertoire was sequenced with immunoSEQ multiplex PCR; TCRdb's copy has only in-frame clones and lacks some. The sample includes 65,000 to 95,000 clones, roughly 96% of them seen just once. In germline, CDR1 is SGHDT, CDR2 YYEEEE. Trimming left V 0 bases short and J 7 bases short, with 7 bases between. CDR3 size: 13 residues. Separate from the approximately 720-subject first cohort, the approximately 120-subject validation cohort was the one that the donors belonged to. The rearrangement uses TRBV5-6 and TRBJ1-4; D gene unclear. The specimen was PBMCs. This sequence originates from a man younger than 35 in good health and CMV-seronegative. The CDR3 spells CASSLAHGEKLFF. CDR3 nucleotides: TGTGCCAGCAGCTTGGCCCACGGTGAAAAACTGTTTTTT.